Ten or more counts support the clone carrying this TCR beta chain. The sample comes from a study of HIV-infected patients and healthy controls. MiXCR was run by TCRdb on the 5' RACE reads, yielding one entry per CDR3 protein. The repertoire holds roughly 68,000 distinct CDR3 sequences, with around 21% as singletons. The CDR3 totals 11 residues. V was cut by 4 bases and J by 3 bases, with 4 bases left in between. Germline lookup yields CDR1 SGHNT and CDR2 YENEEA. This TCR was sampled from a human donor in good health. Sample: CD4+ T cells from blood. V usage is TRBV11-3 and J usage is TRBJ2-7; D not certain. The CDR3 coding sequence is TGTGCCAGCAGCTCCCTCTACGAGCAGTACTTC. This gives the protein CASSSLYEQYF.